These T cell receptor beta chains were read from a single sample in a study of shared clonotypes between healthy human individuals. Produced via immunoSEQ multiplex PCR; TCRdb's table is partial and in-frame only. The table has more than 900,000 clones, approximately 80% seen once. The specimen sequenced was memory CD4+ T cells from PBMCs. These TCRs come from a man between 18 and 29 years old in good health. Some clones in this sample may be carry-over from other donors' samples. Both conserved end residues are part of each CDR3. The order of the fields is CDR3 protein, CDR3 DNA, clone size, J gene, V gene, D gene. D genes are given only for firm matches. Only part of the rows carry a size: once, few, many, or a class if the clone is expanded.

CASSQLRGRGQYF,TGTGCCAGCAGTCAACTCAGGGGGCGCGGACAGTACTTC,.,TRBJ2-4,TRBV28,TRBD1
CASSLTGYQPQHF,TGTGCCAGTAGCTTGACAGGGTATCAGCCCCAGCATTTT,once,TRBJ1-5,TRBV19,TRBD1
CAISESDRGTDTQYF,TGTGCCATCAGTGAGTCGGACAGGGGCACAGATACGCAGTATTTT,.,TRBJ2-3,TRBV10-3,TRBD1
CASNPPRRDPGAGEKLFF,TGTGCCAGCAACCCCCCCCGCCGGGACCCCGGGGCGGGTGAAAAACTGTTTTTT,.,TRBJ1-4,TRBV28,.
CASNTQGYEQYF,TGTGCCAGCAACACACAGGGCTACGAGCAGTACTTC,.,TRBJ2-7,TRBV28,.
CASSAQGVFNYGYTF,TGTGCCAGCAGCGCTCAGGGGGTCTTTAACTATGGCTACACCTTC,.,TRBJ1-2,TRBV7-9,TRBD1
CASSSPGRGNTEAFF,TGTGCCAGCAGCTCGCCAGGGAGGGGGAACACTGAAGCTTTCTTT,.,TRBJ1-1,TRBV5-4,.
CASSGRQGVGTEAFF,TGTGCCAGCAGTGGGCGACAAGGGGTGGGGACTGAAGCTTTCTTT,.,TRBJ1-1,TRBV28,.
CASRDQYEQYF,TGTGCCAGCAGGGACCAGTACGAGCAGTACTTC,.,TRBJ2-7,TRBV6-1,.
CASSSSGTVAGELFF,TGCGCCAGCAGCTCTAGCGGGACGGTTGCCGGGGAGCTGTTTTTT,.,TRBJ2-2,TRBV10-2,TRBD2
CASSPRTSGSAYNEQFF,TGTGCCAGCTCACCAAGGACTAGCGGGAGCGCATACAATGAGCAGTTCTTC,.,TRBJ2-1,TRBV18,TRBD2
CASSQDRAGNTIYF,TGCGCCAGCAGCCAAGACAGGGCTGGAAACACCATATATTTT,.,TRBJ1-3,TRBV5-1,TRBD1
CASSPGASHYEQYF,TGTGCCAGCAGCCCCGGGGCTAGCCACTACGAGCAGTACTTC,.,TRBJ2-7,TRBV9,.
CASSQDQLAGSSYEQYF,TGCGCCAGCAGCCAAGATCAACTAGCGGGGAGCTCCTACGAGCAGTACTTC,.,TRBJ2-7,TRBV4-1,TRBD2
CASRLRVLNTEAFF,TGTGCCAGCAGGCTAAGGGTGTTGAACACTGAAGCTTTCTTT,.,TRBJ1-1,TRBV6-6,.
CASSRRVGKGQFF,TGTGCCAGCAGTCGGAGGGTCGGGAAGGGGCAGTTCTTC,.,TRBJ2-1,TRBV9,.
CASSERPSGTDTQYF,TGCGCCAGCAGTGAAAGGCCTAGCGGCACAGATACGCAGTATTTT,.,TRBJ2-3,TRBV10-1,.
CASSERLAGGETQYF,TGTGCCAGCAGTGAACGGCTAGCGGGAGGAGAGACCCAGTACTTC,.,TRBJ2-5,TRBV2,TRBD2
CASSQARPQHF,TGTGCCAGCAGCCAGGCCAGGCCCCAGCATTTT,many,TRBJ1-5,TRBV6-1,.
CASRPDRAPSHEQYF,TGTGCCAGCAGACCTGACAGGGCCCCCTCTCACGAGCAGTACTTC,.,TRBJ2-7,TRBV5-4,TRBD1
CASSHRGIGNTIYF,TGCGCCAGCAGCCACCGGGGGATCGGAAACACCATATATTTT,.,TRBJ1-3,TRBV5-1,.
CSVSTGAKNTEAFF,TGCAGCGTTTCAACAGGGGCCAAGAACACTGAAGCTTTCTTT,.,TRBJ1-1,TRBV29-1,TRBD1
CASSSWTMPTIYF,TGTGCCAGCAGCAGTTGGACAATGCCAACCATATATTTT,.,TRBJ1-3,TRBV5-5,.
CASTRKNLSPGLAGGYNEQFF,TGTGCCAGCACTCGGAAGAATCTAAGCCCGGGACTAGCGGGAGGGTACAATGAGCAGTTCTTC,.,TRBJ2-1,TRBV14,TRBD2
CASALGLADIQETQYF,TGTGCTAGTGCTCTGGGACTAGCGGACATCCAAGAGACCCAGTACTTC,.,TRBJ2-5,TRBV12-5,TRBD2
CASSRSTNEKLFF,TGTGCCAGCAGTAGGTCTACTAATGAAAAACTGTTTTTT,.,TRBJ1-4,TRBV28,.
CAWSPGGYNEQFF,TGTGCCTGGAGCCCGGGGGGTTACAATGAGCAGTTCTTC,.,TRBJ2-1,TRBV30,TRBD2
CSVKNRGSYNEQFF,TGCAGCGTTAAAAACAGGGGGTCCTACAATGAGCAGTTCTTC,.,TRBJ2-1,TRBV29-1,TRBD1
CASSSGTDSTGELFF,TGTGCCAGCTCATCGGGAACAGACAGCACCGGGGAGCTGTTTTTT,.,TRBJ2-2,TRBV28,.
CASSLSQATNEKLFF,TGCGCCAGCAGCTTGTCACAGGCAACTAATGAAAAACTGTTTTTT,once,TRBJ1-4,TRBV5-1,.
CASKGRNLGSGNTIYF,TGTGCCAGCAAGGGCAGAAACCTAGGCTCTGGAAACACCATATATTTT,.,TRBJ1-3,TRBV28,.
CASSTSGGPKTQYF,TGTGCCAGTAGTACTTCGGGGGGGCCGAAGACCCAGTACTTC,.,TRBJ2-5,TRBV19,TRBD2
CASSYGTSGNTGELFF,TGTGCCAGCAGCTACGGGACTAGCGGGAACACCGGGGAGCTGTTTTTT,.,TRBJ2-2,TRBV7-2,TRBD2
CASSFGQAANTGELFF,TGCGCCAGCAGCTTCGGACAGGCCGCGAACACCGGGGAGCTGTTTTTT,once,TRBJ2-2,TRBV5-1,TRBD1
CASRTGGHSNYGYTF,TGTGCCAGCAGGACAGGGGGTCATTCTAACTATGGCTACACCTTC,.,TRBJ1-2,TRBV27,TRBD1
CASSAQSRGTPNTDTQYF,TGTGCCAGCAGCGCACAAAGCCGCGGGACTCCGAACACAGATACGCAGTATTTT,.,TRBJ2-3,TRBV9,.
CATETTGSGANVLTF,TGTGCCACCGAAACCACAGGGTCTGGGGCCAACGTCCTGACTTTC,.,TRBJ2-6,TRBV28,.
CASRALAGPYNEQFF,TGTGCCAGCAGGGCTCTAGCGGGCCCTTACAATGAGCAGTTCTTC,.,TRBJ2-1,TRBV6-1,TRBD2
CASRLARTSSGNTIYF,TGTGCCAGCAGACTTGCTCGGACTTCTTCTGGAAACACCATATATTTT,.,TRBJ1-3,TRBV5-8,.
CASVLRGAGTRTGYTF,TGTGCCAGCGTCTTAAGGGGGGCGGGGACGAGGACTGGCTACACCTTC,.,TRBJ1-2,TRBV28,.
CASSPRDRGGYGYTF,TGTGCCAGCAGCCCCCGGGACAGGGGTGGCTATGGCTACACCTTC,.,TRBJ1-2,TRBV7-3,TRBD1
CSVGGQNHGYTF,TGCAGCGTGGGGGGACAGAACCATGGCTACACCTTC,many,TRBJ1-2,TRBV29-1,TRBD1
CASSLMGDTGELFF,TGCGCCAGCAGCTTAATGGGGGACACCGGGGAGCTGTTTTTT,few,TRBJ2-2,TRBV5-1,.
CASSQDRYYGYTF,TGTGCCAGCAGCCAAGACAGGTACTATGGCTACACCTTC,.,TRBJ1-2,TRBV4-2,.
CASGATLPYEQYF,TGTGCCAGCGGCGCCACTCTACCTTACGAGCAGTACTTC,.,TRBJ2-7,TRBV28,.
CASSLNRGLDTEAFF,TGTGCCAGCAGTTTGAACAGGGGTCTAGACACTGAAGCTTTCTTT,.,TRBJ1-1,TRBV27,TRBD1
CASSSRAGLDTQYF,TGTGCCAGCAGCTCGAGGGCCGGACTAGATACGCAGTATTTT,.,TRBJ2-3,TRBV7-3,.
CASSVSGRAGETQYF,TGTGCCAGCAGCGTAAGCGGGAGGGCCGGGGAGACCCAGTACTTC,.,TRBJ2-5,TRBV9,TRBD2
CASSFTRDASYEQYF,TGTGCCAGCAGCTTCACCCGGGACGCAAGCTACGAGCAGTACTTC,few,TRBJ2-7,TRBV11-2,.
CASSPQREGQETQYF,TGTGCCAGCAGCCCGCAGCGGGAGGGCCAAGAGACCCAGTACTTC,.,TRBJ2-5,TRBV4-2,TRBD2
CASRATSRGGHEQYF,TGTGCCAGCAGAGCTACTAGCAGAGGGGGCCACGAGCAGTACTTC,.,TRBJ2-7,TRBV6-5,.
CASSYTGADGYTF,TGTGCCAGCAGTTACACAGGGGCCGATGGCTACACCTTC,.,TRBJ1-2,TRBV6-5,TRBD1
CASSQVAGRGANVLTF,TGTGCCAGCAGCCAAGTAGCCGGAAGGGGGGCCAACGTCCTGACTTTC,.,TRBJ2-6,TRBV4-2,.
CASSPAGGGNEKLFF,TGTGCCAGTTCTCCCGCAGGGGGCGGGAATGAAAAACTGTTTTTT,once,TRBJ1-4,TRBV25-1,TRBD1
CAWSQPAASEQFF,TGTGCCTGGAGTCAACCCGCGGCCAGTGAGCAGTTCTTC,.,TRBJ2-1,TRBV30,.
CASSLGRLAGSNEQFF,TGTGCCAGCAGCTTAGGGCGACTAGCGGGAAGTAATGAGCAGTTCTTC,.,TRBJ2-1,TRBV7-7,TRBD2
CASGRSLYGYTF,TGTGCCAGCGGCAGAAGCCTCTATGGCTACACCTTC,few,TRBJ1-2,TRBV6-6,.
CASSDPLGAREKLFF,TGTGCCAGCAGTGACCCGCTTGGAGCTAGGGAAAAACTGTTTTTT,.,TRBJ1-4,TRBV28,.
CASSQRSRGVNEQFF,TGTGCCAGCAGTCAACGTAGCAGGGGGGTGAATGAGCAGTTCTTC,.,TRBJ2-1,TRBV2,.